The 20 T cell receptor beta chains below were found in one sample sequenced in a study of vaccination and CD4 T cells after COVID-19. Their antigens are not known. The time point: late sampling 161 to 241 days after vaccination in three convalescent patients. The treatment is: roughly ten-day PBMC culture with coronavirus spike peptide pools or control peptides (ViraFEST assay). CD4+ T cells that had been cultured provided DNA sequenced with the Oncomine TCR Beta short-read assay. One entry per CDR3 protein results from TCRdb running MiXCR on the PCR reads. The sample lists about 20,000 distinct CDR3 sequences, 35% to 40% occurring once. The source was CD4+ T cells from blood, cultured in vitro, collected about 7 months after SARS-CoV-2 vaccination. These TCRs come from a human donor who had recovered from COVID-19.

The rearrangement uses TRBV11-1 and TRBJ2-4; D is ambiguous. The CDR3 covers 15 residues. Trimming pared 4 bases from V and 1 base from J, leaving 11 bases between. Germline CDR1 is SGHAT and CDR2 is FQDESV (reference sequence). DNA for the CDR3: TGTGCCAGCAGCTCCCCCGGTTCGGCCAAAAACATTCAGTACTTC. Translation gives CASSSPGSAKNIQYF.

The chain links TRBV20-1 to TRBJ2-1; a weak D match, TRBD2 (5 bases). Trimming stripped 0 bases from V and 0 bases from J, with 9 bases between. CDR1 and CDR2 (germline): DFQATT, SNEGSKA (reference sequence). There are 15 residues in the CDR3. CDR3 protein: CSARDPGSSYNEQFF. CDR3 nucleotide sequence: TGCAGTGCTAGAGATCCGGGGAGCTCCTACAATGAGCAGTTCTTC.

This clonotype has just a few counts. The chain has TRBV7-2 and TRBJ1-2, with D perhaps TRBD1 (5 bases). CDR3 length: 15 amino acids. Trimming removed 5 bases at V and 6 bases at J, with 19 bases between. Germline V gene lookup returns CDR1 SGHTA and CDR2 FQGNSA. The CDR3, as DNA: TGTGCCAGCAGCGACTCGGGACCCGGCTTCAATGGCTACACCTTC. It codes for CASSDSGPGFNGYTF.

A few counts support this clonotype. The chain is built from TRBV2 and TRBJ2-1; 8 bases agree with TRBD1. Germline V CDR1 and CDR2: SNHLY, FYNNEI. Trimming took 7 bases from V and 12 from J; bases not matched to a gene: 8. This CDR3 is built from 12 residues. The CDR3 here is CASTPEGTGQFF. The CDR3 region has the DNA TGTGCCAGCACCCCAGAAGGGACAGGGCAGTTCTTC.

For the CDR3, the DNA is TGTGCCAGCAGTATAGGGGACCGTAGGGAGACCCAGTACTTC. Translating gives CASSIGDRRETQYF. The rearrangement uses TRBV6-1 and TRBJ2-5; either TRBD1 or TRBD2 may fit D (5 bases each). This CDR3 contains 14 residues. The V gene's germline CDR1 is MNHNS and CDR2 SASEGT. V gave up 5 bases and J gave up 5 bases, with 15 bases separating them.

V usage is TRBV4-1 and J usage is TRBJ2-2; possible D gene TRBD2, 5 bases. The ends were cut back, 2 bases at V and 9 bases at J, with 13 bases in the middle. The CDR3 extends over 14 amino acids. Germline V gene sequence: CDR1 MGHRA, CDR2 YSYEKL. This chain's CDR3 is CASSQHGAGRELFF. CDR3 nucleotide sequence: TGCGCCAGCAGCCAACACGGTGCGGGCCGGGAGCTGTTTTTT.

The CDR3 coding sequence is TGTGCCAGCAGTGAATGGATATGGGGACTAGGCTACGAGCAGTACTTC. This sequence encodes CASSEWIWGLGYEQYF. The gene calls are TRBV6-1 and TRBJ2-7, with 8 bases fitting TRBD2. The trim removed 2 bases at V and 3 bases at J, leaving 9 bases unmatched. Per the germline V gene, CDR1 is MNHNS and CDR2 is SASEGT. CDR3 size: 16 residues.

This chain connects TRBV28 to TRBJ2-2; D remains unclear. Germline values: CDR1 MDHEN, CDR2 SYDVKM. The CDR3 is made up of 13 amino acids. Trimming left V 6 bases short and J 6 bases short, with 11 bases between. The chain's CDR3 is CASSPWGAGELFF. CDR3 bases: TGTGCCAGCAGCCCATGGGGTGCCGGGGAGCTGTTTTTT.

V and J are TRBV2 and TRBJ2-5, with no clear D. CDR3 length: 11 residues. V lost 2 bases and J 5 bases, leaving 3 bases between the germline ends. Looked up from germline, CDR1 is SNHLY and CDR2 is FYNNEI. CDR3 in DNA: TGTGCCAGCAGTGAACGGGAGACCCAGTACTTC. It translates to CASSERETQYF.

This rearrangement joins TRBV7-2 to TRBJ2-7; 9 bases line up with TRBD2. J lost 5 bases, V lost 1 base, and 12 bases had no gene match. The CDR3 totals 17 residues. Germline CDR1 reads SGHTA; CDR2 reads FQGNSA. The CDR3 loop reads CASSLVWGAGGPNEQYF. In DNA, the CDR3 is TGTGCCAGCAGCTTAGTTTGGGGGGCGGGGGGGCCAAACGAGCAGTACTTC.

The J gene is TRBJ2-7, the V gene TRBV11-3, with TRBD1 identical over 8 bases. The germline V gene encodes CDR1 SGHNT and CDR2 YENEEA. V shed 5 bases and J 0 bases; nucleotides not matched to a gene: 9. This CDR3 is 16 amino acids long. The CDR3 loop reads CASSPQGDRFSYEQYF. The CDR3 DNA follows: TGTGCCAGCAGCCCCCAGGGGGACAGGTTCTCCTACGAGCAGTACTTC.

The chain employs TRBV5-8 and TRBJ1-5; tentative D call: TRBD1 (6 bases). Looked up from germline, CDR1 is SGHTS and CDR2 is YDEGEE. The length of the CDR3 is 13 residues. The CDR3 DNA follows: TGTGCAACCAACAGGGCCACACATCAGCCCCAGCATTTT. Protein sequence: CATNRATHQPQHF.

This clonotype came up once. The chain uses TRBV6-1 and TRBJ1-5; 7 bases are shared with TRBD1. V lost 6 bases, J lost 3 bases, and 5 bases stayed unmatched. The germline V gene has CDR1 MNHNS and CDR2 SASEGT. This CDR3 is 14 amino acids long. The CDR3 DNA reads TGTGCCAGCAGCCACAGGGGTTTCAATCAGCCCCAGCATTTT. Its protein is CASSHRGFNQPQHF.

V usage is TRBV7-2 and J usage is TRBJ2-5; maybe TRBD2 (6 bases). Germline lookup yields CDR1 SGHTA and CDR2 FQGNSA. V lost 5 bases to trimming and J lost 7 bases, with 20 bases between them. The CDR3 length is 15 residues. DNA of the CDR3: TGTGCCAGCAGCCAAGGGCTAAGGGGAGGCGTGACCCAGTACTTC. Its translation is CASSQGLRGGVTQYF.

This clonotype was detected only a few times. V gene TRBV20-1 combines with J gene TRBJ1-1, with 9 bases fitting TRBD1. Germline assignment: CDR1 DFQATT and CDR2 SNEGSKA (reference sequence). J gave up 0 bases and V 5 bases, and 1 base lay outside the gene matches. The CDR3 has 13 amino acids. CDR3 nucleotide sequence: TGCAGTGCTGGACAGGGGATGAACACTGAAGCTTTCTTT. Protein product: CSAGQGMNTEAFF.

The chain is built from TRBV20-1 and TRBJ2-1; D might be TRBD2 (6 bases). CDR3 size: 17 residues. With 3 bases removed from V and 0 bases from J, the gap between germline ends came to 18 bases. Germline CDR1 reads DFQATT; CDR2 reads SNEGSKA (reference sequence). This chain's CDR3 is CSARDSEGLSSYNEQFF. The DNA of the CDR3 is TGCAGTGCTAGGGACTCAGAGGGACTGAGCTCCTACAATGAGCAGTTCTTC.

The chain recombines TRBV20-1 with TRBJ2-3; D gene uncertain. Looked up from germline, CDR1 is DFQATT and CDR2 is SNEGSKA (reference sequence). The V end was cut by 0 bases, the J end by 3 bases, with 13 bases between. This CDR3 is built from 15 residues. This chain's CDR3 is CSARDRRPRTDTQYF. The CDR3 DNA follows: TGCAGTGCTAGAGATCGCAGACCTAGGACAGATACGCAGTATTTT.

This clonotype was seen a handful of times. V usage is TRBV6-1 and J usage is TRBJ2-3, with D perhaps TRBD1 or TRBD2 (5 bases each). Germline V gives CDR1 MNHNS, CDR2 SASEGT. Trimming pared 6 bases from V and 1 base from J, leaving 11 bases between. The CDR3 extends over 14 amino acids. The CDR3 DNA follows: TGTGCCAGCAGAAGGGACGTTGGCACAGATACGCAGTATTTT. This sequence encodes CASRRDVGTDTQYF.

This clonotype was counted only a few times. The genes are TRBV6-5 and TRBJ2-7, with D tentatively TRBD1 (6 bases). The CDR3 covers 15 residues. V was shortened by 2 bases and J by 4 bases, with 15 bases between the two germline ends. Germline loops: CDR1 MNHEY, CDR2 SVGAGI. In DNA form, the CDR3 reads TGTGCCAGCAGTTACCATCCCACAGGGATGTACGAGCAGTACTTC. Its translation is CASSYHPTGMYEQYF.

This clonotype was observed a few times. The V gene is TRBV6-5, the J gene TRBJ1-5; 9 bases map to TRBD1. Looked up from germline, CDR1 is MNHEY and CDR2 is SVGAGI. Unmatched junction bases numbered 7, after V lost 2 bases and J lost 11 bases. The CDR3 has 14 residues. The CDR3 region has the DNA TGTGCCAGCAGTTACAGGGGACAGGGCACGACCCAGCATTTT. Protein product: CASSYRGQGTTQHF.